This T cell receptor beta chain originates from a study of neoadjuvant anti-PD-1 for oral cavity cancer. Time point indicated: after neoadjuvant nivolumab, at surgical resection. There are 16 residues in the CDR3. V was trimmed by 4 bases and J by 3 bases, leaving 19 bases between them. Germline V gene lookup returns CDR1 SGHRS and CDR2 YFSETQ. The data were produced by immunoSEQ multiplex PCR, yet TCRdb's version contains in-frame clones alone and is incomplete. Of some 9,800 clones listed, roughly two thirds were seen once; the top ten hold approximately 4.7%. The input for sequencing was PBMCs, taken after nivolumab (anti-PD-1) treatment. This TCR was sampled from a person between 35 and 79 years old with oral cavity squamous cell carcinoma. This chain connects TRBV5-1 to TRBJ1-1, with TRBD1 as a possible D gene (5 bases). As DNA, the CDR3 is TGCGCCAGCAGCCCCTCTGGGGGATTATCGTACACTGAAGCTTTCTTT. Translation gives CASSPSGGLSYTEAFF.